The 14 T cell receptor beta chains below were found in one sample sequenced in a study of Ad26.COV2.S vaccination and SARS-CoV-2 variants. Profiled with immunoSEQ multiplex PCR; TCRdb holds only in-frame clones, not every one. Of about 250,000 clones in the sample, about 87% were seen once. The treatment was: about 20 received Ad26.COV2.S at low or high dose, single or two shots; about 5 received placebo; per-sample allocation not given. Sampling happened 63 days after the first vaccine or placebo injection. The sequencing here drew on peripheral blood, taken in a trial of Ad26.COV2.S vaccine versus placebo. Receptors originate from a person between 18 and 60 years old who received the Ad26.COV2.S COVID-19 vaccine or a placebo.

The CDR3 sequence is CASSSNINRVHYGYTF. CDR3 nucleotides: TGTGCCAGCAGTTCCAACATAAACAGGGTACACTATGGCTACACCTTC. The rearrangement uses TRBV6-5 and TRBJ1-2; D possibly corresponds to TRBD1 (6 bases). This CDR3 region has 16 residues. The germline V gene encodes CDR1 MNHEY and CDR2 SVGAGI. The V gene lost 4 bases and the J gene lost 3 bases, with 18 bases spanning the gap.

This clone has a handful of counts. The CDR3, as DNA: TGTGCCAGCAGCTTCTCGGAGGAGATAACCTACGAGCAGTACTTC. Translated, it gives CASSFSEEITYEQYF. The rearrangement uses TRBV7-6 and TRBJ2-7, with D possibly matching TRBD2 (5 bases). The CDR3 loop spans 15 amino acids. V was pared by 3 bases and J by 2 bases, with 14 bases between. The germline CDR1 and CDR2 sequences are SGHVS and FNYEAQ.

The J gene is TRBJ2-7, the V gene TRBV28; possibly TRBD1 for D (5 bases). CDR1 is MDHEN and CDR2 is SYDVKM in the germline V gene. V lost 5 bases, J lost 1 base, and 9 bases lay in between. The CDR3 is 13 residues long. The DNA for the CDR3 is TGTGCCAGCAGTACAAGGGGATCCTACGAGCAGTACTTC. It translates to CASSTRGSYEQYF.

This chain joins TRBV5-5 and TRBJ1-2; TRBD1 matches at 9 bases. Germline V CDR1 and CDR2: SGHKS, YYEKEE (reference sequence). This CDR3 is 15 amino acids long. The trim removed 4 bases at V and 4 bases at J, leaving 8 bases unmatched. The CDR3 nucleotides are TGTGCCAGCAGCCCCGGACAGGGGCCCTTCTATGGCTACACCTTC. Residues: CASSPGQGPFYGYTF. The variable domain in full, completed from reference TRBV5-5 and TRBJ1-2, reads DAGVTQSPTHLIKTRGQQVTLRCSPISGHKSVSWYQQVLGQGPQFIFQYYEKEERGRGNFPDRFSARQFPNYSSELNVNALLLGDSALYLCASSPGQGPFYGYTFGSGTRLTVV.

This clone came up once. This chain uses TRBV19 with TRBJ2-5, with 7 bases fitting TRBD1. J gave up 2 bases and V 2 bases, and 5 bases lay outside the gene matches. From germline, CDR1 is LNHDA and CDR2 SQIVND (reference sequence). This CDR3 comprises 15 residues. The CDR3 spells CASSISRDRQETQYF. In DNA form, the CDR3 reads TGTGCCAGTAGTATATCCCGGGACAGACAAGAGACCCAGTACTTC. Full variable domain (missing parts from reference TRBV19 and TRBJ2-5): DGGITQSPKYLFRKEGQNVTLSCEQNLNHDAMYWYRQDPGQGLRLIYYSQIVNDFQKGDIAEGYSVSREKKESFPLTVTSAQKNPTAFYLCASSISRDRQETQYFGPGTRLLVL.

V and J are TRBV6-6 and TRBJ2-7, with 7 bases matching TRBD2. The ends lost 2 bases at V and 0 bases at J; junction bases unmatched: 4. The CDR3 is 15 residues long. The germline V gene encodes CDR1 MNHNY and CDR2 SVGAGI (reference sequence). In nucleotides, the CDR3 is TGTGCCAGCAGTTACCTAGCGGCGAGCTCCTACGAGCAGTACTTC. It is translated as CASSYLAASSYEQYF.

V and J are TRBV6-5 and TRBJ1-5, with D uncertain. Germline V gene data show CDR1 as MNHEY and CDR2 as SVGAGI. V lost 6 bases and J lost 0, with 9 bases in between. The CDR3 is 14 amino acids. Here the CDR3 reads CASRAGPSNQPQHF. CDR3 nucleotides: TGTGCCAGCAGGGCCGGACCTAGCAATCAGCCCCAGCATTTT.

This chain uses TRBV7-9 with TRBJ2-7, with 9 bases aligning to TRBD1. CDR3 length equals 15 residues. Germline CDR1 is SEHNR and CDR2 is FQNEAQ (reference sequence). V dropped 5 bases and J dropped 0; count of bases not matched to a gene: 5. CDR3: CASSLGTGPSYEQYF. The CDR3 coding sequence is TGTGCCAGCAGCCTCGGGACAGGGCCCTCCTACGAGCAGTACTTC.

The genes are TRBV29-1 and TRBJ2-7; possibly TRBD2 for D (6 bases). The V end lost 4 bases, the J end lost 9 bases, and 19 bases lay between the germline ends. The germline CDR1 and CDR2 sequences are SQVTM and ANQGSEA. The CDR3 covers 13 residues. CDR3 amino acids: CSVATGVIPGQYF. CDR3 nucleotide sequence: TGCAGCGTTGCGACGGGGGTGATCCCCGGGCAGTACTTC.

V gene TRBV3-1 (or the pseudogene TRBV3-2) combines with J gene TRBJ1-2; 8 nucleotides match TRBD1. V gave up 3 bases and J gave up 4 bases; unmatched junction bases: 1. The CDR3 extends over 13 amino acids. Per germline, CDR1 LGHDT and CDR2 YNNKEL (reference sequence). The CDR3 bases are TGTGCCAGCAGCCAGACAGGGGCCTATGGCTACACCTTC. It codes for CASSQTGAYGYTF.

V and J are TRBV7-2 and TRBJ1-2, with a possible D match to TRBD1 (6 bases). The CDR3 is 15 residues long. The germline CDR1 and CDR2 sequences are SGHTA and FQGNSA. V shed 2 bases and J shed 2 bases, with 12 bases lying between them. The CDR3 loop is CASSLTRGLNYGYTF. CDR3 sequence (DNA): TGTGCCAGCAGCTTAACCAGGGGACTAAACTATGGCTACACCTTC.

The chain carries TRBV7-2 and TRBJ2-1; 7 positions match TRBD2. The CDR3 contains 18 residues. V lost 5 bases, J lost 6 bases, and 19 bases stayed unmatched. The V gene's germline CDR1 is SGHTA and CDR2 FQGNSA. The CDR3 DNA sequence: TGTGCCAGCAGCCCACGCGGGGGATCCATAACGCGAGGCAATGAGCAGTTCTTC. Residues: CASSPRGGSITRGNEQFF.

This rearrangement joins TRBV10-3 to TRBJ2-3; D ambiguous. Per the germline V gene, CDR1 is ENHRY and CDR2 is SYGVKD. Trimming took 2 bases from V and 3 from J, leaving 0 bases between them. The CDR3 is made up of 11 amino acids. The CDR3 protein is CAISETDTQYF. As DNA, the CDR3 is TGTGCCATCAGTGAGACAGATACGCAGTATTTT.

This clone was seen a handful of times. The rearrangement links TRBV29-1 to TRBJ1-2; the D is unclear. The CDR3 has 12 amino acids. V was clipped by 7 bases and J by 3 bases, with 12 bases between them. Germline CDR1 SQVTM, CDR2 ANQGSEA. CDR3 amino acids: CSANLADYGYTF. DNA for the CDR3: TGCAGCGCTAATCTGGCGGACTATGGCTACACCTTC.